The rows below give T cell receptor beta chains drawn from one sample of a study of blood T cell repertoires in COVID-19. Here immunoSEQ multiplex PCR was the method, and the copy in TCRdb shows in-frame clones only, minus some. This sample has about 130,000 clones; just under 85% occur once, and the top ten carry roughly 13%. Sequencing used peripheral blood. The receptors were gathered from a human donor in a cohort sampled during active COVID-19. The CDR3 runs from the conserved cysteine through the conserved F or W. A D gene is named only where the DNA matches it firmly. Clone sizes are given selectively: once, few, many, or a class where the clone is expanded.

J: TRBJ1-2; D: NA; size: NA; length: 14; V: TRBV5-1; DNA: TGCGCCAGCAGCTTGGGCAGGCAACCCTATGGCTACACCTTC; CDR3: CASSLGRQPYGYTF
J: TRBJ2-2; D: NA; size: NA; length: 15; V: TRBV7-8; DNA: TGTGCCAGCAGCTTAGACTCCGGGACAACCGGGGAGCTGTTTTTT; CDR3: CASSLDSGTTGELFF
J: TRBJ1-1; D: NA; size: NA; length: 14; V: TRBV6-1; DNA: TGTGCCAGCAGTGAAGTGAGGGGACAAACTGAAGCTTTCTTT; CDR3: CASSEVRGQTEAFF
J: TRBJ1-1; D: NA; size: NA; length: 15; V: TRBV4-1; DNA: TGCGCCAGCAGCCAAGGCTACAGCATGAACACTGAAGCTTTCTTT; CDR3: CASSQGYSMNTEAFF
J: TRBJ2-7; D: TRBD2; size: NA; length: 15; V: TRBV5-4; DNA: TGTGCCAGCAGCTTGGCGCGGGGGGCCGTCTACGAGCAGTACTTC; CDR3: CASSLARGAVYEQYF
J: TRBJ2-1; D: TRBD1; size: NA; length: 15; V: TRBV5-1; DNA: TGCGCCAGCAGCTCCCCCGACAGGGGGCTTAGTGAGCAGTTCTTC; CDR3: CASSSPDRGLSEQFF
J: TRBJ2-1; D: NA; size: NA; length: 14; V: TRBV27; DNA: TGTGCCAGCAGTTTAAGGTCTCGGAGGGCTGAGCAGTTCTTC; CDR3: CASSLRSRRAEQFF
J: TRBJ2-7; D: TRBD2; size: NA; length: 16; V: TRBV10-3; DNA: TGTGCCATCAGTGAGGGTAGCGGGGGATCTCGCTACGAGCAGTACTTC; CDR3: CAISEGSGGSRYEQYF
J: TRBJ2-7; D: NA; size: NA; length: 15; V: TRBV2; DNA: TGTGCCAGCAGTGAAGCGCTACAGGCCCCCAACGAGCAGTACTTC; CDR3: CASSEALQAPNEQYF
J: TRBJ2-1; D: TRBD2; size: NA; length: 16; V: TRBV5-4; DNA: TGTGCCAGCAGCACGGGACTAGCGGGGGGTTACAATGAGCAGTTCTTC; CDR3: CASSTGLAGGYNEQFF
J: TRBJ2-7; D: TRBD1; size: few; length: 18; V: TRBV24-1; DNA: TGTGCCACCAGTCTTACAGGGGACAGGGCAATCATCCATTACGAGCAGTACTTC; CDR3: CATSLTGDRAIIHYEQYF
J: TRBJ2-7; D: TRBD2; size: NA; length: 14; V: TRBV5-4; DNA: TGTGCCAGCAGCCTTAGCGGGGGGGCTCGCGAGCAGTACTTC; CDR3: CASSLSGGAREQYF
J: TRBJ1-2; D: NA; size: NA; length: 14; V: TRBV5-1; DNA: TGCGCCAGCAGCTTGATGGGAGGAGAGGGTGGCTACACCTTC; CDR3: CASSLMGGEGGYTF
J: TRBJ1-2; D: TRBD1; size: NA; length: 13; V: TRBV30; DNA: TGTGCCTGGAGAGTCGGGACAGGGGGTGGCTACACCTTC; CDR3: CAWRVGTGGGYTF
J: TRBJ2-5; D: NA; size: few; length: 16; V: TRBV18; DNA: TGTGCCAGCTCACTCCTCGTCTCGGACTACGGGGAGACCCAGTACTTC; CDR3: CASSLLVSDYGETQYF
J: TRBJ1-2; D: NA; size: many; length: 13; V: TRBV29-1; DNA: TGCAGCGTTGATTCAGGGGATTCCTATGGCTACACCTTC; CDR3: CSVDSGDSYGYTF
J: TRBJ1-3; D: NA; size: NA; length: 15; V: TRBV27; DNA: TGTGCCAGCAGCCCAGACGGGTACTCTGGAAACACCATATATTTT; CDR3: CASSPDGYSGNTIYF
J: TRBJ1-2; D: NA; size: few; length: 12; V: TRBV30; DNA: TGTGCCTCCAGTGGAGGGGTCGGTGGCTACACCTTC; CDR3: CASSGGVGGYTF
J: TRBJ2-2; D: TRBD2; size: once; length: 17; V: TRBV6-1; DNA: TGTGCCAGCAGTGATAGCGGGGGGGCCTATTACACCGGGGAGCTGTTTTTT; CDR3: CASSDSGGAYYTGELFF
J: TRBJ1-1; D: NA; size: NA; length: 14; V: TRBV6-6; DNA: TGTGCCAGCAGTCAAGCGCAGAGGGGGAGGGTGGCTTTCTTT; CDR3: CASSQAQRGRVAFF
J: TRBJ2-7; D: TRBD1; size: NA; length: 18; V: TRBV5-1; DNA: TGCGCCAGCAGCTTGGGACAGTTGAGACAGGGGATTTCCTACGAGCAGTACTTC; CDR3: CASSLGQLRQGISYEQYF
J: TRBJ2-5; D: NA; size: NA; length: 15; V: TRBV6-2/TRBV6-3; DNA: TGTGCCAGCAGTTACTCCCTAGCGAAGGGGGAGACCCAGTACTTC; CDR3: CASSYSLAKGETQYF
J: TRBJ1-5; D: TRBD1; size: NA; length: 16; V: TRBV6-6; DNA: TGTGCCAGCAGTTACGGGACAGGGGCCGGCAATCAGCCCCAGCATTTT; CDR3: CASSYGTGAGNQPQHF
J: TRBJ2-1; D: TRBD2; size: NA; length: 14; V: TRBV29-1; DNA: TGCAGCGTTGAGTTAGCGGGGGCCTACAATGAGCAGTTCTTC; CDR3: CSVELAGAYNEQFF
J: TRBJ2-3; D: NA; size: NA; length: 14; V: TRBV7-9; DNA: TGTGCCAGCAGCTTGGGGGGAGAGGCAGATACGCAGTATTTT; CDR3: CASSLGGEADTQYF
J: TRBJ1-5; D: TRBD1; size: NA; length: 16; V: TRBV19; DNA: TGTGCCACCTACGGACAGGGGGCAGGTAGCAATCAGCCCCAGCATTTT; CDR3: CATYGQGAGSNQPQHF
J: TRBJ1-6; D: TRBD1; size: NA; length: 15; V: TRBV6-2/TRBV6-3; DNA: TGTGCCAGCAGCCCCGTTCAGGGGGCTTATTCACCCCTCCACTTT; CDR3: CASSPVQGAYSPLHF
J: TRBJ1-2; D: TRBD1; size: NA; length: 12; V: TRBV27; DNA: TGTGCCAGCAGGGAAACAGGGGGTGGCTACACCTTC; CDR3: CASRETGGGYTF
J: TRBJ2-3; D: TRBD2; size: NA; length: 16; V: TRBV6-1; DNA: TGTGCCAGCAGTGAATATTTAGCGGGGTACCCAGATACGCAGTATTTT; CDR3: CASSEYLAGYPDTQYF